These 27 T cell receptor beta chains came from one sample sequenced in a study of CD8+ T cells in alopecia areata. Extraction and reverse transcription of RNA yielded cDNA as the sequencing template. TCRdb keeps only in-frame clones here, not all; method: immunoSEQ multiplex PCR. The repertoire holds 65,000 to 70,000 clones, with 55% to 75% as singletons. Material: CD8+ T cells sorted from blood, obtained at week 0. The receptors were sampled from a human donor with alopecia areata.

V gene TRBV30 combines with J gene TRBJ2-7; 7 bases are a match to TRBD2. This CDR3 has 14 residues. Trimming cost V 0 bases and J 6 bases; bases outside gene matches: 8. CDR1 is GTSNPN and CDR2 is SVGIG in the germline V gene (reference sequence). The CDR3 sequence is CAWSVVGGSSEQYF. For the CDR3, the DNA is TGTGCCTGGAGTGTAGTTGGCGGGAGCAGCGAGCAGTACTTC.

The chain couples TRBV27 to TRBJ2-5; TRBD1 matches at 11 bases. J lost 5 bases, V lost 2 bases, and 7 bases had no gene match. CDR3 length equals 16 residues. CDR1 and CDR2 from the germline V gene are MNHEY and SMNVEV (reference sequence). CDR3 region: CASSLLGTGGLETQYF. The CDR3 DNA reads TGTGCCAGCAGTTTACTCGGGACAGGGGGTTTGGAGACCCAGTACTTC.

This CDR3 reads CASSLAASNQPQHF. In DNA form, the CDR3 reads TGTGCCAGCAGTTTAGCAGCTAGCAATCAGCCCCAGCATTTT. V usage is TRBV27 and J usage is TRBJ1-5; D is unclear. V was shortened by 2 bases and J by 0 bases, with 5 bases between the two germline ends. From germline, CDR1 is MNHEY and CDR2 SMNVEV (reference sequence). CDR3 length: 14 amino acids.

A single count supports this clone. The chain links TRBV29-1 to TRBJ1-1; 7 positions agree with TRBD1. J gave up 4 bases and V 7 bases, and 9 bases lay outside the gene matches. Germline V gene lookup returns CDR1 SQVTM and CDR2 ANQGSEA. There are 13 residues in the CDR3. CDR3 DNA: TGCAGCGCTATACAGGGGAGGGGCACTGAAGCTTTCTTT. Protein: CSAIQGRGTEAFF.

The chain carries TRBV27 and TRBJ2-2; D is uncertain. This CDR3 comprises 13 residues. V lost 7 bases and J lost 1, with 7 bases in between. The V gene's germline CDR1 is MNHEY and CDR2 SMNVEV (reference sequence). For the CDR3, the DNA is TGTGCCAGCAAATGGCAGAACACCGGGGAGCTGTTTTTT. It codes for CASKWQNTGELFF.

A remark on this clone: A far bigger clonotype differs at one base, so this is likely a read error. Different DNA sequences within this sample yield the same CDR3. The gene calls are TRBV7-2 and TRBJ2-7; D is ambiguous. V was trimmed by 0 bases and J by 2 bases, leaving 2 bases between them. CDR1 SGHTA and CDR2 FQGNSA come from the germline V gene. The CDR3 consists of 12 residues. The CDR3 nucleotides read TGTGCCAGCAGCTTAGCGACCTACGAGCAGTACTTC. This encodes CASSLATYEQYF.

The chain has TRBV6-5 and TRBJ2-4, with D uncertain. The ends were cut back, 2 bases at V and 2 bases at J, with 10 bases in the middle. Germline values: CDR1 MNHEY, CDR2 SVGAGI. CDR3 length: 15 residues. The CDR3 DNA reads as TGTGCCAGCAGTTACACGGCTCGATCCAAAAACATTCAGTACTTC. Translation gives CASSYTARSKNIQYF.

The genes are TRBV4-2 and TRBJ1-6; tentatively, D is TRBD1 (5 bases). V was shortened by 0 bases and J by 6 bases, with 9 bases between the two germline ends. The germline CDR1 and CDR2 sequences are LGHNA and YNFKEQ. The CDR3 covers 15 residues. This chain's CDR3 is CASSQEETVNSPLHF. CDR3 DNA: TGTGCCAGCAGCCAAGAAGAGACAGTTAATTCACCCCTCCACTTT.

The chain has TRBV27 and TRBJ1-6, with D tentatively TRBD1 (6 bases). Trimming stripped 3 bases from V and 8 bases from J, with 14 bases between. The CDR3 spans 15 residues. CDR1 and CDR2 (germline): MNHEY, SMNVEV (reference sequence). The CDR3, as DNA: TGTGCCAGCAGTTTTCGGGGGGCGCGGGATTCACCCCTCCACTTT. This gives the protein CASSFRGARDSPLHF.

This chain connects TRBV14 to TRBJ1-2; possibly TRBD1 for D (5 bases). Trimming pared 0 bases from V and 3 bases from J, leaving 5 bases between. Germline assignment: CDR1 SGHDN and CDR2 FVKESK. The CDR3 loop spans 13 amino acids. CDR3 nucleotide sequence: TGTGCCAGCAGCCAAGACAGGGACTATGGCTACACCTTC. Encoded protein: CASSQDRDYGYTF.

This clone occurred a few times. The V gene is TRBV5-1, the J gene TRBJ2-7; D gene unclear. The CDR3 has 14 amino acids. V shed 0 bases and J shed 3 bases, with 10 bases lying between them. In germline, CDR1 is SGHRS, CDR2 YFSETQ. The CDR3 sequence: CASSLEVWGYEQYF. DNA of the CDR3: TGCGCCAGCAGCTTGGAGGTTTGGGGCTACGAGCAGTACTTC.

The chain recombines TRBV5-6 with TRBJ2-4, with TRBD1 matching over 7 bases. With 6 bases clipped from V and 6 bases from J, the junction kept 12 bases outside the gene matches. Germline loops: CDR1 SGHDT, CDR2 YYEEEE. The CDR3 covers 15 residues. The CDR3 sequence is CASTQLGTGANIQYF. For the CDR3, the DNA is TGTGCCAGCACCCAACTTGGAACAGGGGCAAACATTCAGTACTTC.

The V and J genes are TRBV27 and TRBJ1-1, with D uncertain. Trimming shortened V by 8 bases and J by 6 bases, and 10 bases separated the two germline ends. The CDR3 totals 11 residues. Per the germline V gene, CDR1 is MNHEY and CDR2 is SMNVEV (reference sequence). The CDR3 here is CASSRGAEAFF. The CDR3 coding sequence is TGTGCCAGCTCCCGCGGCGCTGAAGCTTTCTTT.

The chain combines TRBV5-1 with TRBJ2-1, with 11 positions matching TRBD2. Unmatched junction bases numbered 2, after V lost 3 bases and J lost 6 bases. CDR1 and CDR2 (germline): SGHRS, YFSETQ. This CDR3 region has 14 residues. The CDR3 is CASSSGLAGNEQFF. CDR3 nucleotides: TGCGCCAGCAGCTCCGGACTAGCGGGCAATGAGCAGTTCTTC. Filled out from reference TRBV5-1 and TRBJ2-1, the complete variable domain reads KAGVTQTPRYLIKTRGQQVTLSCSPISGHRSVSWYQQTPGQGLQFLFEYFSETQRNKGNFPGRFSGRQFSNSRSEMNVSTLELGDSALYLCASSSGLAGNEQFFGPGTRLTVL.

This sequence joins TRBV7-9 and TRBJ1-4; tentatively, D is TRBD1 (6 bases). The CDR3 loop spans 13 amino acids. Germline CDR1 is SEHNR and CDR2 is FQNEAQ (reference sequence). V was pared by 5 bases and J by 7 bases, with 11 bases between. In DNA form, the CDR3 reads TGTGCCAGCAGCGCGGGAGGGGGTGAAAAACTGTTTTTT. It translates to CASSAGGGEKLFF.

This chain links TRBV7-9 with TRBJ1-4, with D unclear. V was shortened by 5 bases and J by 8 bases, with 15 bases between the two germline ends. Germline V CDR1 and CDR2: SEHNR, FQNEAQ (reference sequence). This CDR3 is 14 amino acids long. The CDR3 loop reads CASSDPADNEKLFF. DNA for the CDR3: TGTGCCAGCAGCGACCCCGCGGATAACGAAAAACTGTTTTTT.

This clone was recorded a few times. The V and J genes are TRBV29-1 and TRBJ2-1; the D is unclear. Germline-derived CDR1 and CDR2 are SQVTM and ANQGSEA. CDR3 length: 10 amino acids. Between the trimmed V and J ends, which lost 3 bases and 5 bases, there was a span of 2 bases. The CDR3 nucleotides read TGCAGCGTTGAGGACAATGAGCAGTTCTTC. It translates to CSVEDNEQFF.

The chain links TRBV4-1 to TRBJ1-4; 7 nucleotides line up with TRBD1. Trimming took 3 bases from V and 8 from J; bases not matched to a gene: 9. Germline lookup yields CDR1 MGHRA and CDR2 YSYEKL. The CDR3 is made up of 15 amino acids. The CDR3 DNA follows: TGCGCCAGCAGCCAGGTCGGACAGGATAAGGAAAAACTGTTTTTT. Encoded protein: CASSQVGQDKEKLFF.

The chain carries TRBV19 and TRBJ2-7, with D perhaps TRBD2 (5 bases). The V gene's germline CDR1 is LNHDA and CDR2 SQIVND (reference sequence). The length of the CDR3 is 13 residues. V dropped 6 bases and J dropped 0 bases, with 9 bases sitting between them. In DNA form, the CDR3 reads TGTGCCAGTAGCCCGGGGATCTCCTACGAGCAGTACTTC. It yields the protein CASSPGISYEQYF.

The chain couples TRBV7-2 to TRBJ1-1, with 9 bases fitting TRBD1. Germline CDR1 SGHTA, CDR2 FQGNSA. J gave up 4 bases and V 4 bases, and 4 bases lay outside the gene matches. This CDR3 contains 14 residues. The CDR3 loop is CASSSTGGGTEAFF. The CDR3 DNA is TGTGCCAGCAGCTCGACAGGGGGGGGCACTGAAGCTTTCTTT.

V is TRBV4-3 and J is TRBJ1-6, with 8 bases matching TRBD1. The CDR3 sequence is 19 residues long. Germline trimming cut 3 bases from V and 3 bases from J; bases unmatched to any gene: 13. Germline CDR1 reads LGHNA; CDR2 reads YSLEER. CDR3 nucleotides: TGCGCCAGCAGCCAGGTTGGGACAGGACCTTCCCTCTATAATTCACCCCTCCACTTT. Translated: CASSQVGTGPSLYNSPLHF.

The chain couples TRBV19 to TRBJ1-5; D not resolved. V was cut by 7 bases and J by 4 bases, with 20 bases left in between. CDR3 length: 16 amino acids. In germline, CDR1 is LNHDA, CDR2 SQIVND (reference sequence). Here the CDR3 reads CASTYAAAVKNQPQHF. DNA of the CDR3: TGTGCCAGTACCTATGCGGCAGCAGTGAAAAATCAGCCCCAGCATTTT.

The rearrangement uses TRBV4-1 and TRBJ2-5; D possibly corresponds to TRBD2 (7 bases). The germline V gene encodes CDR1 MGHRA and CDR2 YSYEKL. Trimming stripped 1 base from V and 5 bases from J, with 8 bases between. This CDR3 is 13 amino acids long. CDR3: CASSQGGGETQYF. The CDR3 DNA follows: TGCGCCAGCAGCCAAGGGGGGGGCGAGACCCAGTACTTC.

The chain uses TRBV6-1 and TRBJ2-3; TRBD2 aligns across 8 bases. J gave up 0 bases and V 2 bases, and 4 bases lay outside the gene matches. CDR1 is MNHNS and CDR2 is SASEGT in the germline V gene. The CDR3 spans 16 residues. The CDR3: CASSESGGGSTDTQYF. DNA for the CDR3: TGTGCCAGCAGTGAATCTGGCGGGGGGAGCACAGATACGCAGTATTTT.

The chain is built from TRBV30 and TRBJ2-1; 12 bases are a match to TRBD2. The germline V gene has CDR1 GTSNPN and CDR2 SVGIG (reference sequence). This CDR3 is 14 amino acids long. V shed 4 bases, J shed 10 bases, and the junction held 8 bases outside the gene matches. CDR3 loop: CAWIPLAGGPEQFF. The CDR3 DNA reads TGTGCCTGGATCCCTCTAGCGGGAGGGCCGGAGCAGTTCTTC.

The CDR3 DNA reads as TGTGCCAGCAGTTACTCTGGACTAGAGCATATCTACGAGCAGTACTTC. It yields the protein CASSYSGLEHIYEQYF. This chain uses TRBV6-5 with TRBJ2-7, with 7 bases matching TRBD2. Germline CDR1 and CDR2: MNHEY and SVGAGI. Trimming removed 0 bases from V and 3 bases from J; junction bases left unmatched: 8. This CDR3 contains 16 residues.

As concerns this clone: The identical CDR3 is also encoded by other nucleotide sequences in the sample. The V and J genes are TRBV5-4 and TRBJ2-7; the D is unclear. Trimming pared 0 bases from V and 3 bases from J, leaving 1 base between. CDR1 and CDR2 from the germline V gene are SGHNT and YYREEE (reference sequence). The CDR3 covers 11 residues. The CDR3 region is CASSLGYEQYF. The CDR3 region has the DNA TGTGCCAGCAGCTTGGGCTACGAGCAGTACTTC.